Each of the 21 T cell receptor beta chains below was sequenced from the same sample in a study of radiation and T cells in renal cell carcinoma. Profiling relied on immunoSEQ multiplex PCR, and the TCRdb table lists in-frame clones only, not all of them. The top ten hold about 3% of the sample, which has about 130,000 clones, roughly 80% seen once. Time point in this sample: baseline pretreatment blood. Treatment specified: 15 Gy SBRT to primary tumor, nephrectomy 4 weeks later. Sequenced here: blood, sampled from a patient whose treatment included radiotherapy and nephrectomy. All receptors derive from an older woman with renal cell carcinoma.

The gene calls are TRBV10-3 and TRBJ2-7; TRBD1 agrees at 8 bases. CDR1 is ENHRY and CDR2 is SYGVKD in the germline V gene. This CDR3 contains 12 residues. V gave up 2 bases and J gave up 10 bases; unmatched junction bases: 4. CDR3 protein: CAISELQGAQYF. For the CDR3, the DNA is TGTGCCATCAGTGAGCTTCAGGGGGCACAGTACTTC.

The chain recombines TRBV5-6 with TRBJ1-6, with 10 bases fitting TRBD1. V dropped 3 bases and J dropped 9; count of bases not matched to a gene: 12. This CDR3 is 17 amino acids long. The germline gives CDR1 SGHDT, CDR2 YYEEEE. The CDR3 coding sequence is TGTGCCAGCAGCTCCGTCCCGGGACAGGGGCCGACTTCACCCCTCCACTTT. This encodes CASSSVPGQGPTSPLHF.

This clone was counted between two and nine times. The chain combines TRBV6-1 with TRBJ1-1; tentatively, D is TRBD1 (5 bases). Between the trimmed V and J ends, which lost 5 bases and 5 bases, there was a span of 12 bases. Germline CDR1 is MNHNS and CDR2 is SASEGT. This CDR3 is 13 amino acids long. The CDR3: CASSKETVTEAFF. CDR3 in DNA: TGTGCCAGCAGTAAAGAGACAGTTACTGAAGCTTTCTTT.

The gene calls are TRBV4-3 and TRBJ2-3; TRBD2 matches 7 bases. The CDR3 contains 13 residues. CDR1 LGHNA and CDR2 YSLEER come from the germline V gene. The J segment lost 15 bases and the V segment lost 0 bases, leaving 9 bases of the junction unmatched. CDR3 in DNA: TGCGCCAGCAGCCAAGAAAACGGGAGGCCCCTTTATTTT. It encodes CASSQENGRPLYF.

Here the CDR3 reads CAWSVGTSGYNEQFF. The CDR3 nucleotides read TGTGCCTGGAGTGTAGGGACTAGCGGTTACAATGAGCAGTTCTTC. This chain uses TRBV30 with TRBJ2-1; 11 nucleotides align to TRBD2. V was pared by 0 bases and J by 4 bases, with 2 bases of the junction left unmatched. The CDR3 consists of 15 residues. CDR1 is GTSNPN, CDR2 SVGIG, per germline (reference sequence).

This clone was recorded once. This chain connects TRBV6-4 to TRBJ1-1; no reliable D call. The germline V and J ends were trimmed by 0 bases and 1 base, with 6 bases remaining between them. The CDR3 is 14 residues long. Germline-derived CDR1 and CDR2 are MRHNA and SNTAGT. CDR3 DNA: TGTGCCAGCAGTGACTCGTGGCAGAACACTGAAGCTTTCTTT. This gives the protein CASSDSWQNTEAFF.

This chain joins TRBV6-5 and TRBJ1-4, with D possibly TRBD1 on 5 matching bases. The V gene lost 0 bases and the J gene lost 7 bases, with 6 bases spanning the gap. The CDR3 is 13 residues long. CDR1 and CDR2 from the germline V gene are MNHEY and SVGAGI. As DNA, the CDR3 is TGTGCCAGCAGTTACTCAGGGGCTGAAAAACTGTTTTTT. Protein: CASSYSGAEKLFF.

V and J are TRBV5-1 and TRBJ1-3; a weak D match, TRBD1 (6 bases). CDR3 length: 17 residues. Trimming left V 4 bases short and J 3 bases short, with 20 bases between. Germline values: CDR1 SGHRS, CDR2 YFSETQ. The CDR3 nucleotides are TGCGCCAGCAGCAGGGGGACAACGGGGCTCGGTGGAAACACCATATATTTT. It translates to CASSRGTTGLGGNTIYF.

V gene TRBV5-1 combines with J gene TRBJ2-7, with D possibly TRBD1 on 6 matching bases. The V end was cut by 2 bases, the J end by 9 bases, with 21 bases between. This CDR3 has 15 amino acids. Germline V CDR1 and CDR2: SGHRS, YFSETQ. The CDR3 DNA is TGCGCCAGCAGCTTTTCCTCCGGGACAATTTTTGGGCAGTACTTC. Residues: CASSFSSGTIFGQYF.

This clone has only one observation. The CDR3 is CASSDRSLAGGVGELFF. The CDR3, as DNA: TGTGCCAGTTCGGACAGATCACTAGCGGGGGGCGTCGGGGAGCTGTTTTTT. This chain joins TRBV19 and TRBJ2-2, with 12 bases aligning to TRBD2. The CDR3 loop spans 17 amino acids. J lost 7 bases, V lost 8 bases, and 14 bases had no gene match. Germline CDR1 is LNHDA and CDR2 is SQIVND (reference sequence). Supplemented by reference TRBV19 and TRBJ2-2, the full variable domain reads DGGITQSPKYLFRKEGQNVTLSCEQNLNHDAMYWYRQDPGQGLRLIYYSQIVNDFQKGDIAEGYSVSREKKESFPLTVTSAQKNPTAFYLCASSDRSLAGGVGELFFGEGSRLTVL.

This chain links TRBV27 with TRBJ2-1, with a weak D call TRBD1 (6 bases). V gave up 4 bases and J gave up 6 bases, with 16 bases separating them. Germline lookup yields CDR1 MNHEY and CDR2 SMNVEV (reference sequence). The CDR3 consists of 15 residues. CDR3 loop: CASSSTGQPGNEQFF. Here the CDR3 DNA reads TGTGCCAGCAGTTCAACAGGGCAGCCTGGCAATGAGCAGTTCTTC.

The V gene is TRBV4-1, the J gene TRBJ2-6; no clear D gene. Per the germline V gene, CDR1 is MGHRA and CDR2 is YSYEKL. The CDR3 is 16 residues long. With 3 bases removed from V and 1 base from J, the gap between germline ends came to 10 bases. CDR3 amino acids: CASSQLQVSGANVLTF. The CDR3 region has the DNA TGCGCCAGCAGCCAGCTACAAGTATCTGGGGCCAACGTCCTGACTTTC.

V gene TRBV7-6 combines with J gene TRBJ2-2; TRBD1 agrees at 7 bases. J gave up 4 bases and V 8 bases, and 13 bases lay outside the gene matches. The CDR3 length is 16 residues. Germline assignment: CDR1 SGHVS and CDR2 FNYEAQ. CDR3 in DNA: TGTGCCAGCCTCCGGGACAGCTCCCCGAGCACCGGGGAGCTGTTTTTT. Protein: CASLRDSSPSTGELFF.

The chain joins TRBV28 to TRBJ2-5; 7 nucleotides agree with TRBD1. Trimming took 4 bases from V and 1 from J; bases not matched to a gene: 6. The CDR3 sequence is 15 residues long. Germline V gene lookup returns CDR1 MDHEN and CDR2 SYDVKM. CDR3 nucleotide sequence: TGTGCCAGCAGTTCCCCAAGACAGGGCCAAGAGACCCAGTACTTC. Translated: CASSSPRQGQETQYF.

This clone was found a few times. The rearrangement joins TRBV5-1 to TRBJ1-1; 8 bases are a match to TRBD1. The V gene end was trimmed by 4 bases and the J gene end by 2 bases; junction bases not matched to a gene: 7. The CDR3 runs to 15 residues. CDR1 is SGHRS and CDR2 is YFSETQ in the germline V gene. This CDR3 reads CASSPNGQGNTEAFF. The CDR3 nucleotides read TGCGCCAGCAGCCCGAATGGACAGGGTAACACTGAAGCTTTCTTT.

A word on this clone: A much larger clone lies one base from this, so it may be a read error. The sample has other DNA sequences that encode this CDR3 too. The chain has TRBV4-1 and TRBJ2-1; 9 bases align to TRBD1. In germline, CDR1 is MGHRA, CDR2 YSYEKL. CDR3 length equals 16 residues. The V and J ends lost 0 bases and 6 bases, in that order; junction bases with no gene match: 6. CDR3 sequence reads: CASSQDPGQGFNEQFF. Written as DNA, the CDR3 is TGCGCCAGCAGCCAAGATCCGGGACAGGGCTTCAATGAGCAGTTCTTC.

The V call is TRBV9, the J call TRBJ2-7, with 9 bases lining up with TRBD1. The CDR3 totals 15 residues. V was clipped by 4 bases and J by 4 bases; unmatched bases: 9. Germline lookup yields CDR1 SGDLS and CDR2 YYNGEE. CDR3 coding DNA: TGTGCCAGCAGCCTCCGACAGGGGGATCGGTACGAGCAGTACTTC. Its translation: CASSLRQGDRYEQYF.

This sequence joins TRBV28 and TRBJ1-2; D may be TRBD1 (5 bases). In germline, CDR1 is MDHEN, CDR2 SYDVKM. V dropped 4 bases and J dropped 8 bases, with 17 bases sitting between them. The CDR3 extends over 14 amino acids. The CDR3 coding sequence is TGTGCCAGCAGTTCCCCCTTGGGGCCTAGCGGCTACACCTTC. Translating gives CASSSPLGPSGYTF.

The V and J genes are TRBV6-1 and TRBJ2-3; 14 nucleotides align to TRBD2. Germline CDR1 reads MNHNS; CDR2 reads SASEGT. V was pared by 4 bases and J by 1 base, with 1 base of the junction left unmatched. The CDR3 contains 16 residues. The chain's CDR3 is CASSVGLAGGTDTQYF. In nucleotides, the CDR3 is TGTGCCAGCAGTGTGGGACTAGCGGGGGGCACAGATACGCAGTATTTT.

This chain connects TRBV19 to TRBJ1-6; weak D call: TRBD1 (6 bases). This CDR3 comprises 18 residues. Trimming shortened V by 4 bases and J by 0 bases, and 16 bases separated the two germline ends. Germline V gene lookup returns CDR1 LNHDA and CDR2 SQIVND (reference sequence). CDR3 sequence: CASSTSTGPGSYNSPLHF. The CDR3 bases are TGTGCCAGTAGTACGTCGACAGGTCCCGGCTCCTATAATTCACCCCTCCACTTT.

The J gene is TRBJ2-7, the V gene TRBV6-5, with unresolved D. The CDR3 is made up of 13 amino acids. Trimming removed 5 bases at V and 5 bases at J, with 13 bases between. Germline V gene lookup returns CDR1 MNHEY and CDR2 SVGAGI. CDR3 in DNA: TGTGCCAGCAGTATCCAGACACGGAACGAGCAGTACTTC. This encodes CASSIQTRNEQYF.